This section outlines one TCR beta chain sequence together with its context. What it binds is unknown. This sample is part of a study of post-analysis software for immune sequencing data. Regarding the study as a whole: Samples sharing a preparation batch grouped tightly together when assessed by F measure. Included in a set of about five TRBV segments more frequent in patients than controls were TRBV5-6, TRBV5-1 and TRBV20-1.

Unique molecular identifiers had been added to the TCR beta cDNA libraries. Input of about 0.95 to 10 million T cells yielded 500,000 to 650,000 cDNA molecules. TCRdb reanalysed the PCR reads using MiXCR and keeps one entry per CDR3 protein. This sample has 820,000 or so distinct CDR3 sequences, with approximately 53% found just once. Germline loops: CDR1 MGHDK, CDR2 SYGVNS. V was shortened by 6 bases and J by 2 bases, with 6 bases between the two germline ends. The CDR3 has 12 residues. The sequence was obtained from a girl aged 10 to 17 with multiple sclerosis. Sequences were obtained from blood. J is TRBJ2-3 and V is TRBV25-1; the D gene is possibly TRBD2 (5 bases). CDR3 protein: CASSGNTDTQYF. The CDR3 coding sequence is TGTGCCAGCAGCGGGAACACAGATACGCAGTATTTT.